This entry concerns a single T cell receptor (beta chain). Antigen specificity is unknown. These data come from a study of PD-1 blockade in classical Hodgkin lymphoma. General study points: Initiation of nivolumab under 1 year after ASCT led to exclusion of patients. The diversity seen at baseline in complete responders resembled that of newly diagnosed patients. The drivers behind the repertoire differences, possibly disease activity or prior therapy, remain undefined. CD4+ TCR diversity climbed significantly by C4D1, unlike CD8+ TCR diversity.

Profiling relied on immunoSEQ multiplex PCR, and the TCRdb table lists in-frame clones only, not all of them. The sample yields about 86,000 clones, roughly nine tenths seen once. There was relapse after autologous stem cell transplantation in every patient, and there was variation in brentuximab vedotin exposure. Trimming cost V 6 bases and J 0 bases; bases outside gene matches: 7. Per the germline V gene, CDR1 is MDHEN and CDR2 is SYDVKM. The CDR3 extends over 16 amino acids. The chain couples TRBV28 to TRBJ2-3, with 9 bases lining up with TRBD2. This receptor was taken from a human donor with classical Hodgkin lymphoma. The material was peripheral blood mononuclear cells (PBMCs), obtained before the second cycle of nivolumab. Here the CDR3 reads CASSLLSGGSTDTQYF. The CDR3 DNA sequence: TGTGCCAGCAGCCTCCTTAGCGGGGGTAGCACAGATACGCAGTATTTT.